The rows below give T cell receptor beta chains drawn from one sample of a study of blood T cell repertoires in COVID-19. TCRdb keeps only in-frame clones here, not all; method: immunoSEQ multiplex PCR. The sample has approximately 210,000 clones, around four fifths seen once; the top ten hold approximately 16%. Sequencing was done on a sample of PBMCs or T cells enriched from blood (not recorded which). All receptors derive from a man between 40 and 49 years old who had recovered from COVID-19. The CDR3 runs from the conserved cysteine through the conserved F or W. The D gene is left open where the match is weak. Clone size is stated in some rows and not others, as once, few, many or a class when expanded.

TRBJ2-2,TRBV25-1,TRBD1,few,CASGGLDRADGELFF,TGTGCCAGCGGTGGCCTAGACAGGGCGGACGGGGAGCTGTTTTTT
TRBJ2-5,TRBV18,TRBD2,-,CASSAGLAGEETQYF,TGTGCCAGCTCGGCGGGACTAGCGGGGGAGGAGACCCAGTACTTC
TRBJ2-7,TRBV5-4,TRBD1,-,CASSLSGQGVTYEQYF,TGTGCCAGCAGCTTGTCGGGACAGGGAGTCACCTACGAGCAGTACTTC
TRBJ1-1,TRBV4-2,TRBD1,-,CASSQTQGAITEAFF,TGTGCCAGCAGCCAAACACAGGGGGCGATCACTGAAGCTTTCTTT
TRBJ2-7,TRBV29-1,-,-,CSVDSGGHSYEQYF,TGCAGCGTTGACTCGGGGGGCCACTCCTACGAGCAGTACTTC
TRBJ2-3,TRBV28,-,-,CASSRSSTDTQYF,TGTGCCAGCAGTCGCAGTAGCACAGATACGCAGTATTTT
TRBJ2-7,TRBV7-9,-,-,CASSPYIHEQYF,TGTGCCAGCAGCCCTTATATCCACGAGCAGTACTTC
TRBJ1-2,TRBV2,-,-,CASSENRRGYTF,TGTGCCAGCAGTGAAAACAGAAGAGGCTACACCTTC
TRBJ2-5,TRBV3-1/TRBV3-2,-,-,CASSPRGQETQYF,TGTGCCAGCAGCCCTCGGGGTCAAGAGACCCAGTACTTC
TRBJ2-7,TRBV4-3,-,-,CASSQVEGAYEQYF,TGCGCCAGCAGCCAAGTCGAGGGCGCCTACGAGCAGTACTTC
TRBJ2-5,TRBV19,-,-,CASSEIGYSLETQYF,TGTGCCAGTAGCGAGATCGGTTACTCGCTAGAGACCCAGTACTTC
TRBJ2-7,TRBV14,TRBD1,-,CASSQPRGQFSSYEQYF,TGTGCCAGCAGCCAGCCCCGGGGACAGTTCAGCTCCTACGAGCAGTACTTC
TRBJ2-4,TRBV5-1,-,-,CASSFNTGENIQYF,TGCGCCAGCAGCTTTAATACGGGAGAAAACATTCAGTACTTC
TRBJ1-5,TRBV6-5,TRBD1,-,CASRPTWTGGQPQHF,TGTGCCAGCAGACCCACCTGGACAGGGGGCCAGCCCCAGCATTTT
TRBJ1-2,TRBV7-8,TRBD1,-,CASSFRGWDSNYGYTF,TGTGCCAGCAGCTTTAGGGGTTGGGACAGTAATTATGGCTACACCTTC
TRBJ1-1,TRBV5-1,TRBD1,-,CASRLGQGRTEAFF,TGCGCCAGCCGATTGGGACAGGGAAGAACTGAAGCTTTCTTT
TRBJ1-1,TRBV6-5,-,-,CASTLSGKNTEAFF,TGTGCCAGCACCTTAAGCGGGAAGAACACTGAAGCTTTCTTT
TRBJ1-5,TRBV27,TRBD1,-,CASSLSRQGPYSPQHF,TGTGCCAGCAGTTTATCGAGACAGGGGCCTTATTCGCCCCAGCATTTT
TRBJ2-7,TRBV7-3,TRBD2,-,CASSWTSGDHEQYF,TGTGCCAGCAGCTGGACTAGCGGGGATCACGAGCAGTACTTC
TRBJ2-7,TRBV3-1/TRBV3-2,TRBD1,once,CASSPMGQGYEQYF,TGTGCCAGCAGCCCCATGGGACAGGGTTACGAGCAGTACTTC
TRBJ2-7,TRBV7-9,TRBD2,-,CASSLGTSGIRNEQYF,TGTGCCAGCAGCCTCGGGACTAGCGGGATCCGGAACGAGCAGTACTTC
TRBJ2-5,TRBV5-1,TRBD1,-,CASSFFAGTGGRETQYF,TGCGCCAGCAGCTTCTTTGCCGGGACAGGGGGCCGGGAGACCCAGTACTTC
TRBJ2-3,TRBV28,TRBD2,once,CASSFLSGTDTQYF,TGTGCCAGCAGTTTCCTTAGCGGGACAGATACGCAGTATTTT
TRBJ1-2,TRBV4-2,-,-,CASSQDRVDYGYTF,TGTGCCAGCAGCCAAGATCGGGTTGACTATGGCTACACCTTC
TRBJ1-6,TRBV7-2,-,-,CASSLEALRELTNSPLHF,TGTGCCAGCAGCTTAGAGGCCTTGCGGGAACTTACTAATTCACCCCTCCACTTT
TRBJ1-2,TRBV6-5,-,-,CASSYSAGSNYGYTF,TGTGCCAGCAGTTACTCGGCGGGGAGTAACTATGGCTACACCTTC
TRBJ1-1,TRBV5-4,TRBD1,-,CASSPGDRGTEAFF,TGTGCCAGCAGCCCCGGGGACAGGGGAACTGAAGCTTTCTTT